This TCR beta chain appears in the sequencing data of a study of T cells in tuberculosis. Overall study: Sequenced TCRs come from CD1B-GMM tetramer-binding T cells.

No alpha-beta pairing information exists for these sequences. This table comes from immunoSEQ multiplex PCR, and its TCRdb copy is limited to in-frame clones, with some not included. The sample carries some 90,000 clones, roughly 93% recorded once. After thawing and overnight rest, PBMC were stained with GMM-loaded CD1B tetramer, viability dye and anti-CD3 for sorting. C32 glucose monomycolate from Rhodococcus equi was loaded onto the CD1B tetramers. From each donor, about 100,000 tetramer-negative cells were sorted. The V end lost 8 bases, the J end lost 5 bases, and 23 bases lay between the germline ends. The CDR3 loop spans 16 amino acids. Looked up from germline, CDR1 is LGHNA and CDR2 is YNFKEQ.

The specimen was CD1b-GMM tetramer-negative cells sorted from PBMCs. This receptor was taken from an adult woman with latent tuberculosis. The chain is built from TRBV4-2 and TRBJ2-3, with D possibly being TRBD2 (7 bases). The CDR3 loop is CASGPGGGGKRDTQYF. The CDR3 DNA reads TGTGCCAGCGGCCCGGGTGGGGGGGGCAAAAGAGATACGCAGTATTTT.